The subject of this entry is one T cell receptor beta chain. Its specificity is unknown. The sample originates from a study of yellow fever vaccine responses in identical twins. The germline gives CDR1 SGHVS, CDR2 FNYEAQ. The ends were cut back, 1 base at V and 6 bases at J, with 16 bases in the middle. The CDR3 consists of 15 residues. General observations from the study: As reported, the vaccine T cell response of twins seemed partly convergent and partly personalized.

One entry per CDR3 protein results from TCRdb running MiXCR on the RT-PCR reads. This sample yields 2,500 to 4,000 distinct CDR3 sequences, of which about 86% are seen a single time; more than 1.5% belongs to the top ten. This chain joins TRBV7-6 and TRBJ2-7; D call uncertain. The source material was T cells from blood (PBMCs), unsorted or a sorted subset (not recorded which), sampled before or after yellow fever vaccination (not recorded which). This sequence originates from a woman between 18 and 29 years old who received the yellow fever vaccine. Written as DNA, the CDR3 is TGTGCCAGCAGCTTAGGTTTAGGAGTGAGTCCCGAGCAGTACTTC. This sequence encodes CASSLGLGVSPEQYF.